These 12 T cell receptor beta chains share one sample of origin, sequenced in a study of identical twins listed by TCRdb under 2016. Library construction relied on 5' RACE. The reads were generated on an Illumina HiSeq 2000. TCRdb handled the public reads itself, with Q25 trimming in fastp and clone calling in MiXCR, and kept productive beta chains. Here each entry gathers all rows of one CDR3 protein and keeps the most common genes and DNA. For this sample there are around 530,000 distinct CDR3 sequences; approximately 16% appear just once. More than 0.4% of the sample is held by the ten biggest clonotypes. A further study also used this sample, focusing on yellow fever vaccine responses in identical twins.

Sequencing was performed on CD4+ T cells sorted from blood. Receptors originate from a woman aged 18-29 years in good health.

The chain uses TRBV5-1 and TRBJ2-3; weak D call: TRBD2 (5 bases). Germline V gives CDR1 SGHRS, CDR2 YFSETQ. This CDR3 region has 15 residues. V was shortened by 4 bases and J by 2 bases, with 14 bases between the two germline ends. The DNA for the CDR3 is TGCGCCAGCAGCCAGACGGGGTACGCCACAGATACGCAGTATTTT. This codes for CASSQTGYATDTQYF.

CDR3 DNA sequence: TGTGCCAGCAGCTTAGCCGAAATTACTGAAGCTTTCTTT. Translation: CASSLAEITEAFF. The chain has TRBV7-9 and TRBJ1-1; D is undetermined. The CDR3 has 13 amino acids. CDR1 is SEHNR and CDR2 is FQNEAQ in the germline V gene (reference sequence). The ends were cut back, 0 bases at V and 5 bases at J, with 7 bases in the middle.

In this sample, this clonotype turned up a few times. The V call is TRBV20-1, the J call TRBJ1-2; D is unresolved. CDR3 size: 11 residues. V lost 0 bases to trimming and J lost 14 bases, with 13 bases between them. Per germline, CDR1 DFQATT and CDR2 SNEGSKA (reference sequence). CDR3 sequence reads: CSARDPGLPTF. CDR3 DNA sequence: TGCAGTGCTAGAGATCCGGGATTGCCGACCTTC.

This clonotype was seen a few times. The V gene is TRBV2, the J gene TRBJ2-1, with 9 bases lining up with TRBD2. This CDR3 is 16 amino acids long. Trimming at V came to 8 bases and at J to 4 bases, leaving 12 bases not matched to a gene. In germline, CDR1 is SNHLY, CDR2 FYNNEI. The CDR3 DNA sequence: TGTGCCAGCTTCCTTCCCCGCGGGAGGGCTTACAATGAGCAGTTCTTC. Amino acids: CASFLPRGRAYNEQFF.

The chain has TRBV5-1 and TRBJ2-5; D tentatively reads TRBD1 or TRBD2 (6 bases each). Germline CDR1 is SGHRS and CDR2 is YFSETQ. The CDR3 is 15 residues long. V lost 3 bases, J lost 4 bases, and 16 bases lay in between. The CDR3 is CASSSPTGARETQYF. In DNA form, the CDR3 reads TGCGCCAGCAGCTCCCCAACGGGGGCGAGAGAGACCCAGTACTTC.

V usage is TRBV15 and J usage is TRBJ1-1; D is uncertain. CDR1 and CDR2 (germline): LNHNV, YYDKDF (reference sequence). V was pared by 0 bases and J by 2 bases, with 13 bases between. The CDR3 sequence is 16 residues long. In DNA, the CDR3 is TGTGCCACCAGCAGAGATTTCCAGACCGTTAACACTGAAGCTTTCTTT. Translated, it gives CATSRDFQTVNTEAFF.

The V gene is TRBV27, the J gene TRBJ2-2, with no clear D. This CDR3 region has 12 residues. The V and J ends lost 7 bases and 5 bases respectively, with 8 bases between them. Per the germline V gene, CDR1 is MNHEY and CDR2 is SMNVEV (reference sequence). The CDR3 is CASIGRTGELFF. The CDR3 DNA is TGTGCCAGCATTGGTCGTACCGGGGAGCTGTTTTTT.

This clonotype has a handful of counts. CDR3 loop: CSASLGTSGTTYEQYF. CDR3 coding DNA: TGCAGTGCTAGCCTAGGGACTAGCGGGACTACCTACGAGCAGTACTTC. V and J are TRBV20-1 and TRBJ2-7, with TRBD2 matching over 13 bases. From germline, CDR1 is DFQATT and CDR2 SNEGSKA (reference sequence). J gave up 2 bases and V 3 bases, and 7 bases lay outside the gene matches. The CDR3 consists of 16 residues.

The rearrangement links TRBV28 to TRBJ1-1; TRBD1 is a possible D gene (5 bases). Trimming removed 5 bases from V and 6 bases from J, with 25 bases in between. From germline, CDR1 is MDHEN and CDR2 SYDVKM. The CDR3 has 17 amino acids. Here the CDR3 reads CASSRLIRTGQKSEAFF. The CDR3 nucleotides are TGTGCCAGCAGTCGTCTTATCCGAACGGGGCAAAAATCTGAAGCTTTCTTT.

The chain combines TRBV29-1 with TRBJ2-5; 7 nucleotides match TRBD1. The CDR3 covers 13 residues. Germline CDR1 SQVTM, CDR2 ANQGSEA. V lost 5 bases and J lost 4; bases outside the gene matches: 7. In nucleotides, the CDR3 is TGCAGCGTTAATAAGGGGGCGGGAGAGACCCAGTACTTC. Protein: CSVNKGAGETQYF.

The J gene is TRBJ2-6, the V gene TRBV6-6, with D possibly being TRBD1 or TRBD2 (6 bases each). Germline V gene data show CDR1 as MNHNY and CDR2 as SVGAGI (reference sequence). Trimming stripped 8 bases from V and 8 bases from J, with 13 bases between. This CDR3 is 13 amino acids long. The CDR3 DNA follows: TGTGCCAGCGAGGGGGGATCTCCCAACGTCCTGACTTTC. The encoded protein is CASEGGSPNVLTF.

This clonotype was picked up one time. The chain has TRBV27 and TRBJ2-1; 7 bases match TRBD2. This CDR3 region has 15 residues. The V gene end was trimmed by 5 bases and the J gene end by 2 bases; junction bases not matched to a gene: 6. The germline CDR1 and CDR2 sequences are MNHEY and SMNVEV (reference sequence). The CDR3 region is CASSPASGPYNEQFF. In DNA, the CDR3 is TGTGCCAGCAGTCCCGCTAGCGGCCCCTACAATGAGCAGTTCTTC.